A single sample gave rise to the 24 T cell receptor beta chains below, sequenced in a study of T cells in Graves' hyperthyroidism and ophthalmopathy. RNA transcripts yielded amplified TCR beta CDR3 regions. Using the HTBI primer set, a first-round RT-PCR was run on the TCR CDR3. TCRdb ran MiXCR on the multiplex PCR reads and lists one entry per CDR3 protein. The table has around 350,000 distinct CDR3 sequences, about 19% seen once. The sample comprised blood. The receptors stem from a young woman with Graves' hyperthyroidism.

This clonotype was found a few times. V and J are TRBV18 and TRBJ2-7, with a tentative D call TRBD2 (7 bases). Trimming pared 3 bases from V and 6 bases from J, leaving 15 bases between. The germline gives CDR1 KGHSH, CDR2 LQKENI. This CDR3 region has 14 residues. This CDR3 reads CASSPYREGGEQYF. The DNA for the CDR3 is TGTGCCAGCTCACCTTACAGGGAGGGCGGCGAGCAGTACTTC.

In this sample, this clonotype turned up many times. Its ends do not fully match the called genes, so a read error is possible. This chain connects TRBV2 to TRBJ2-4; 8 bases match TRBD2. The V gene's germline CDR1 is SNHLY and CDR2 FYNNEI. The length of the CDR3 is 14 residues. The CDR3 reads CASNERGGANIQYF. The CDR3 nucleotides read TGTGCCAGCAATGAACGGGGGGGAGCAAACATTCAGTACTTC.

The sample holds a few counts of this clonotype. V usage is TRBV12-3 or TRBV12-4 and J usage is TRBJ2-1; TRBD2 matches at 11 bases. V gave up 4 bases and J gave up 7 bases; unmatched junction bases: 9. This CDR3 spans 16 amino acids. CDR3: CASSSISGGARNEQFF. CDR3 in DNA: TGTGCCAGCAGTTCTATTAGCGGGGGGGCAAGAAATGAGCAGTTCTTC.

This clonotype showed up many times. V usage is TRBV11-2 and J usage is TRBJ2-2, with D perhaps assigned TRBD1 or TRBD2 (5 bases each). V shed 6 bases and J shed 8 bases, with 22 bases lying between them. The CDR3 runs 16 residues. CDR1 and CDR2 from the germline V gene are SGHAT and FQNNGV. The CDR3 protein is CASSLRGSGLTGELFF. The CDR3, as DNA: TGTGCCAGCAGTCTAAGGGGCTCGGGGTTGACGGGGGAGCTGTTTTTT.

The rearrangement uses TRBV10-3 and TRBJ2-7; 10 nucleotides line up with TRBD2. The CDR3 totals 19 residues. Germline trimming cut 11 bases from V and 5 bases from J; bases unmatched to any gene: 27. The germline CDR1 and CDR2 sequences are ENHRY and SYGVKD. DNA for the CDR3: TGTGCCCCCAGGGAGCAGGGGGCTTACACCGGGACTAGCGAACACGAGCAGTACTTC. This codes for CAPREQGAYTGTSEHEQYF.

The table lists this clonotype with many counts. The rearrangement uses TRBV14 and TRBJ2-7, with a tentative D call TRBD2 (5 bases). This CDR3 contains 15 residues. V was cut by 1 base and J by 2 bases, with 12 bases left in between. Germline CDR1 is SGHDN and CDR2 is FVKESK. Written as DNA, the CDR3 is TGTGCCAGCAGCCAAGGGAGACTATCGACCTACGAGCAGTACTTC. Encoded protein: CASSQGRLSTYEQYF.

Remarks on this clonotype: Given the absence of the conserved phenylalanine or tryptophan at the CDR3 end, a read error is likely. The rearrangement uses TRBV5-1 and TRBJ1-1; D may be TRBD1 (6 bases). V shed 4 bases and J shed 1 base, with 14 bases lying between them. From germline, CDR1 is SGHRS and CDR2 YFSETQ. This CDR3 contains 15 residues. The DNA of the CDR3 is TGCGCCAGCAGCGCCTACAGGGCTGGGAACACTGAAGCTTTCTAT. This encodes CASSAYRAGNTEAFY.

The chain recombines TRBV7-2 with TRBJ2-7; TRBD1 is a possible D gene (6 bases). This CDR3 has 14 amino acids. Trimming shortened V by 3 bases and J by 2 bases, and 11 bases separated the two germline ends. In germline, CDR1 is SGHTA, CDR2 FQGNSA. The CDR3 sequence: CASSFVAGAYEQYF. DNA for the CDR3: TGTGCCAGCAGCTTCGTCGCAGGGGCCTACGAGCAGTACTTC. The whole variable domain, filled in from reference TRBV7-2 and TRBJ2-7, reads GAGVSQSPSNKVTEKGKDVELRCDPISGHTALYWYRQSLGQGLEFLIYFQGNSAPDKSGLPSDRFSAERTGGSVSTLTIQRTQQEDSAVYLCASSFVAGAYEQYFGPGTRLTVT.

This clonotype was counted at least ten times. The chain has TRBV6-1 and TRBJ1-1; D possibly corresponds to TRBD1 (5 bases). This CDR3 is built from 14 residues. V was pared by 4 bases and J by 1 base, with 10 bases between. CDR1 and CDR2 (germline): MNHNS, SASEGT. The CDR3 region has the DNA TGTGCCAGCAGTGCTAGGACAAGGAACACTGAAGCTTTCTTT. Its translation is CASSARTRNTEAFF.

This clonotype occurred many times. This chain uses TRBV9 with TRBJ1-2, with 8 bases lining up with TRBD1. Germline lookup yields CDR1 SGDLS and CDR2 YYNGEE. V was clipped by 2 bases and J by 4 bases; unmatched bases: 7. There are 15 residues in the CDR3. Here the CDR3 DNA reads TGTGCCAGCAGCGTGTCGACAGGGGTGGGCTATGGCTACACCTTC. It encodes CASSVSTGVGYGYTF.

Concerning this clonotype: Given a much more abundant clone one base away, this may be a read error. The chain uses TRBV20-1 and TRBJ2-7; D is tentatively TRBD1 or TRBD2 (6 bases each). The CDR3 loop spans 14 amino acids. Germline values: CDR1 DFQATT, CDR2 SNEGSKA (reference sequence). The CDR3 reads CGSRELRGADEQYF. The CDR3 DNA is TGCGGTTCCCGGGAGTTAAGGGGGGCCGACGAGCAGTACTTC.

In this sample, this clonotype turned up many times. V is TRBV20-1 and J is TRBJ1-2; D is unresolved. The V end lost 6 bases, the J end lost 6 bases, and 17 bases lay between the germline ends. The CDR3 has 13 amino acids. Germline lookup yields CDR1 DFQATT and CDR2 SNEGSKA (reference sequence). The CDR3 nucleotides are TGCAGTGCCGAACACCGGGATGCAGATGGCTACACCTTC. Protein product: CSAEHRDADGYTF.

This clonotype was counted many times. The CDR3 bases are TGTGCCAGCAGCTACGACGGGAGGATTTACGAGCAGTACTTC. Its translation is CASSYDGRIYEQYF. The chain recombines TRBV7-9 with TRBJ2-7; 7 positions agree with TRBD2. The V gene end was trimmed by 4 bases and the J gene end by 4 bases; junction bases not matched to a gene: 7. The CDR3 spans 14 residues. Germline lookup yields CDR1 SEHNR and CDR2 FQNEAQ (reference sequence).

This clonotype was observed many times. The genes are TRBV20-1 and TRBJ2-2, with D possibly being TRBD2 (5 bases). CDR1 and CDR2 (germline): DFQATT, SNEGSKA (reference sequence). V dropped 2 bases and J dropped 0 bases, with 10 bases sitting between them. The length of the CDR3 is 15 residues. Here the CDR3 reads CSARKEDTNTGELFF. CDR3 sequence (DNA): TGCAGTGCTAGAAAGGAGGATACGAACACCGGGGAGCTGTTTTTT.

Ten or more counts support this clonotype. The CDR3 nucleotides read TGTGCCAGCAGGGTGGAACGGGTTAGCACTGAAGCTTTCTTT. This gives the protein CASRVERVSTEAFF. V usage is TRBV2 and J usage is TRBJ1-1; D gene ambiguous. V lost 6 bases, J lost 4 bases, and 15 bases lay in between. The CDR3 has 14 residues. Germline V lookup: CDR1 SNHLY, CDR2 FYNNEI.

This clonotype was seen at least ten times. This chain joins TRBV6-1 and TRBJ1-5, with no clear D. Germline assignment: CDR1 MNHNS and CDR2 SASEGT. The V gene lost 1 base and the J gene lost 4 bases, with 8 bases spanning the gap. There are 14 residues in the CDR3. CDR3 protein: CASSEDPENQPQHF. In DNA form, the CDR3 reads TGTGCCAGCAGTGAAGATCCAGAGAATCAGCCCCAGCATTTT.

This clonotype was found a few times. The V and J genes are TRBV6-4 and TRBJ2-2, with 10 bases aligning to TRBD2. The germline V gene has CDR1 MRHNA and CDR2 SNTAGT. The CDR3 length is 15 residues. V gave up 3 bases and J gave up 3 bases; unmatched junction bases: 1. The CDR3 region is CASSESGGDTGELFF. The DNA for the CDR3 is TGTGCCAGCAGTGAAAGCGGGGGGGACACCGGGGAGCTGTTTTTT.

This clonotype was found many times. The CDR3 sequence is CASSLTDSYEQYF. CDR3 DNA: TGTGCCAGCAGTCTGACCGACAGCTACGAGCAGTACTTC. This sequence joins TRBV6-5 and TRBJ2-7; a weak D match, TRBD1 (5 bases). The germline V gene has CDR1 MNHEY and CDR2 SVGAGI. There are 13 residues in the CDR3. Trimming took 5 bases from V and 3 from J, leaving 11 bases between them.

The chain uses TRBV24-1 and TRBJ1-1, with D unclear. The CDR3 has 14 amino acids. CDR1 and CDR2 from the germline V gene are KGHDR and SFDVKD. Trimming removed 0 bases at V and 4 bases at J, with 8 bases between. CDR3 coding DNA: TGTGCCACCAGTGATTTGGAAGGGATCACTGAAGCTTTCTTT. Translation: CATSDLEGITEAFF.

This clonotype was seen repeatedly, ten times or more. The chain links TRBV6-5 to TRBJ2-5; unclear D gene. The V gene lost 2 bases and the J gene lost 5 bases, with 15 bases spanning the gap. The CDR3 is 15 amino acids. CDR1 is MNHEY and CDR2 is SVGAGI in the germline V gene. DNA of the CDR3: TGTGCCAGCAGTTACGAAAGCGCGTCAGCGGAGACCCAGTACTTC. Its translation: CASSYESASAETQYF.

The table lists this clonotype with many counts. The chain couples TRBV30 to TRBJ2-5; tentative D call: TRBD1 (6 bases). V was shortened by 4 bases and J by 4 bases, with 16 bases between the two germline ends. The germline CDR1 and CDR2 sequences are GTSNPN and SVGIG (reference sequence). The CDR3 runs 14 residues. CDR3 DNA sequence: TGTGCCTGGACCCCTCCCCAGGGGTTAGAGACCCAGTACTTC. It codes for CAWTPPQGLETQYF.

This chain connects TRBV20-1 to TRBJ1-5; the D gene is possibly TRBD1 (5 bases). The CDR3 loop spans 16 amino acids. V lost 3 bases, J lost 6 bases, and 21 bases lay in between. The germline V gene has CDR1 DFQATT and CDR2 SNEGSKA (reference sequence). The CDR3 protein is CSARRGLGGPGQPQHF. CDR3 nucleotides: TGCAGTGCTAGGAGGGGTTTGGGAGGGCCGGGTCAGCCCCAGCATTTT.

The chain is built from TRBV4-1 and TRBJ2-7; D perhaps matches TRBD2 (6 bases). The ends were cut back, 1 base at V and 4 bases at J, with 11 bases in the middle. The CDR3 runs 14 residues. Germline V lookup: CDR1 MGHRA, CDR2 YSYEKL. The CDR3 protein is CASSQGRLEYEQYF. The DNA for the CDR3 is TGCGCCAGCAGCCAAGGCCGACTAGAATACGAGCAGTACTTC.

V and J are TRBV6-1 and TRBJ2-7; TRBD2 aligns across 8 bases. The junction had 16 bases not matched to a gene; V was cut back by 6 bases and J by 3 bases. From germline, CDR1 is MNHNS and CDR2 SASEGT. The CDR3 sequence is 17 residues long. This chain's CDR3 is CASSVGGGAILRYEQYF. The CDR3 DNA sequence: TGTGCCAGCAGCGTCGGGGGGGGGGCCATCCTACGCTACGAGCAGTACTTC.